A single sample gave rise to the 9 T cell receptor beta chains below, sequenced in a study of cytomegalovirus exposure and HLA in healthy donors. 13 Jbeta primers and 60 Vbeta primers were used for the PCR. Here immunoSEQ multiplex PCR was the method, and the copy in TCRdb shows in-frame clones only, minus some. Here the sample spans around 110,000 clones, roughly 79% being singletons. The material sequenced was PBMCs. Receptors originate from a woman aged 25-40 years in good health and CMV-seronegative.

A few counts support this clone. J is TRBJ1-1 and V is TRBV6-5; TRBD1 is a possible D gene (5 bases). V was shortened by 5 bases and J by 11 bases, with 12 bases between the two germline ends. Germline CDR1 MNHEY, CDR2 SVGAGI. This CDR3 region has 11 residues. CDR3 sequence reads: CASSPGDWAFF. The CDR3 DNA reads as TGTGCCAGCAGTCCCGGGGACTGGGCTTTCTTT.

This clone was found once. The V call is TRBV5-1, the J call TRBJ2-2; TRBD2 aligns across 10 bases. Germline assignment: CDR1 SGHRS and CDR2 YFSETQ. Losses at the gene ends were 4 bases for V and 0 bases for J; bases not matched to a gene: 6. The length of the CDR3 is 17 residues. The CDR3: CASSPSGREANTGELFF. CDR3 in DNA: TGCGCCAGCAGCCCAAGCGGGAGGGAGGCGAACACCGGGGAGCTGTTTTTT. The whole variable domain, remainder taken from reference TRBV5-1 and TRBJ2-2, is KAGVTQTPRYLIKTRGQQVTLSCSPISGHRSVSWYQQTPGQGLQFLFEYFSETQRNKGNFPGRFSGRQFSNSRSEMNVSTLELGDSALYLCASSPSGREANTGELFFGEGSRLTVL.

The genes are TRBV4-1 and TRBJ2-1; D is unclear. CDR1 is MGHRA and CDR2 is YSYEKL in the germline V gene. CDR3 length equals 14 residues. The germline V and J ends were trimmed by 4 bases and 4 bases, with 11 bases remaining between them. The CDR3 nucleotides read TGCGCCAGCAGCCCGTCGACTGTTTACAATGAGCAGTTCTTC. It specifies CASSPSTVYNEQFF.

In DNA form, the CDR3 reads TGCGCCAGCAGCCAAGTCCCTGGGGGCGCGAATAGGAACACTGAAGCTTTCTTT. It codes for CASSQVPGGANRNTEAFF. This rearrangement joins TRBV4-1 to TRBJ1-1, with a possible D match to TRBD1 (6 bases). V lost 1 base, J lost 1 base, and 19 bases lay in between. The CDR3 runs to 18 residues. From germline, CDR1 is MGHRA and CDR2 YSYEKL.

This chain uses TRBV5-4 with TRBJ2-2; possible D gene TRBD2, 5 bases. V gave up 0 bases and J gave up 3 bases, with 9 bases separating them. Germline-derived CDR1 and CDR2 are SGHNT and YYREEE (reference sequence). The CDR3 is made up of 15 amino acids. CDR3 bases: TGTGCCAGCAGCTTGGGGAGGATGGACACCGGGGAGCTGTTTTTT. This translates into CASSLGRMDTGELFF. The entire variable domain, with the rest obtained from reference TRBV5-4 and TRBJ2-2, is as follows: ETGVTQSPTHLIKTRGQQVTLRCSSQSGHNTVSWYQQALGQGPQFIFQYYREEENGRGNFPPRFSGLQFPNYSSELNVNALELDDSALYLCASSLGRMDTGELFFGEGSRLTVL.

CDR3 DNA sequence: TGTGCCAGCAGCTTAGCGGGAGAGAGGTTAGATACGCAGTATTTT. Its protein product is CASSLAGERLDTQYF. The genes are TRBV7-6 and TRBJ2-3; D perhaps matches TRBD2 (5 bases). Trimming removed 0 bases from V and 5 bases from J, with 12 bases in between. Germline loops: CDR1 SGHVS, CDR2 FNYEAQ. This CDR3 is 15 amino acids long.

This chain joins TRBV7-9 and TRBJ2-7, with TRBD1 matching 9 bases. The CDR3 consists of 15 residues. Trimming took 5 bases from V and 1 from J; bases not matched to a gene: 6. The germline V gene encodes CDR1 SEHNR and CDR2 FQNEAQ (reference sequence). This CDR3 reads CASSPAQGASYEQYF. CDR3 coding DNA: TGTGCCAGCAGCCCCGCACAGGGGGCATCCTACGAGCAGTACTTC.

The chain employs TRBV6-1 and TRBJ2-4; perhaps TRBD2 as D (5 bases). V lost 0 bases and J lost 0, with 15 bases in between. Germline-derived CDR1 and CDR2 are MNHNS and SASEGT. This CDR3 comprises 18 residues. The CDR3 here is CASSEAIKRAQAKNIQYF. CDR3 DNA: TGTGCCAGCAGTGAAGCGATCAAGAGGGCGCAAGCCAAAAACATTCAGTACTTC.

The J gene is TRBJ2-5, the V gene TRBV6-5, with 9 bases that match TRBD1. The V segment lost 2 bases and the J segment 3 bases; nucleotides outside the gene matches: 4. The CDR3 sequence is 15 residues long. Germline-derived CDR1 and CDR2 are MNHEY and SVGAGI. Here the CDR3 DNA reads TGTGCCAGCAGTTACCGGGACAGGGTGGAAGAGACCCAGTACTTC. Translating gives CASSYRDRVEETQYF.